The 20 T cell receptor beta chains below all came from one sample that was sequenced in a study of beta chain features in type 1 diabetes. The authors reverse transcribed all of the isolated RNA, so sequencing captured expressed TCRB transcripts. Repertoires were generated with immunoSEQ multiplex PCR, while TCRdb's copy carries only in-frame clones and drops some. The table includes 350,000 to 400,000 clones, over 12% detected once. Sequencing was carried out using naive CD4+ T cells from blood. The receptors were sampled from a woman aged 18-29 years in good health.

This clone showed up just a few times. The rearrangement uses TRBV15 and TRBJ1-5; D unresolved. This CDR3 contains 15 residues. V gave up 0 bases and J gave up 3 bases, with 9 bases separating them. Germline V gene lookup returns CDR1 LNHNV and CDR2 YYDKDF (reference sequence). CDR3 amino acids: CATSRDYGPNQPQHF. CDR3 in DNA: TGTGCCACCAGCAGAGATTATGGGCCCAATCAGCCCCAGCATTTT.

This clone was seen more than once but under ten times. The rearrangement joins TRBV30 to TRBJ1-2; 8 nucleotides align to TRBD1. Germline V CDR1 and CDR2: GTSNPN, SVGIG (reference sequence). This CDR3 is built from 14 residues. Trimming took 5 bases from V and 4 from J; bases not matched to a gene: 9. The CDR3 coding sequence is TGTGCCTGGGAGTCACAGGGGGACGTCTATGGCTACACCTTC. Its translation: CAWESQGDVYGYTF. Variable domain in full (rest from reference TRBV30 and TRBJ1-2): SQTIHQWPATLVQPVGSPLSLECTVEGTSNPNLYWYRQAAGRGLQLLFYSVGIGQISSEVPQNLSASRPQDRQFILSSKKLLLSDSGFYLCAWESQGDVYGYTFGSGTRLTVV.

CDR3 protein: CASSLEQGPTYEQYF. CDR3 in DNA: TGTGCCAGCAGTTTAGAACAGGGGCCAACCTACGAGCAGTACTTC. The rearrangement uses TRBV28 and TRBJ2-7; 7 positions agree with TRBD1. The CDR3 extends over 15 amino acids. From germline, CDR1 is MDHEN and CDR2 SYDVKM. Trimming removed 2 bases from V and 2 bases from J; junction bases left unmatched: 6.

The gene calls are TRBV4-2 and TRBJ1-2, with D unresolved. V was clipped by 1 base and J by 5 bases, with 11 bases between them. The CDR3 consists of 14 residues. Germline V gene sequence: CDR1 LGHNA, CDR2 YNFKEQ. The CDR3: CASSQAVGRYGYTF. The CDR3 nucleotides are TGTGCCAGCAGCCAAGCCGTGGGCCGGTATGGCTACACCTTC.

The chain uses TRBV19 and TRBJ2-1; 10 nucleotides agree with TRBD2. CDR1 and CDR2 (germline): LNHDA, SQIVND (reference sequence). The length of the CDR3 is 16 residues. V shed 4 bases, J shed 6 bases, and the junction held 9 bases outside the gene matches. CDR3 sequence: CASSTLAGEAFNEQFF. CDR3 coding DNA: TGTGCCAGTAGTACCCTAGCGGGAGAGGCTTTCAATGAGCAGTTCTTC.

The chain employs TRBV5-1 and TRBJ2-1; 7 bases agree with TRBD2. J lost 8 bases, V lost 3 bases, and 8 bases had no gene match. CDR3 length: 14 amino acids. Germline CDR1 reads SGHRS; CDR2 reads YFSETQ. CDR3 sequence: CASSSDLREHEQFF. The DNA for the CDR3 is TGCGCCAGCAGCTCGGACTTGCGGGAGCATGAGCAGTTCTTC.

This clone was detected a few times. The CDR3 nucleotides are TGCGCCAGCAGCTTGAATGGGGGACAGGGGCTCGGTGGCTACACCTTC. Translation gives CASSLNGGQGLGGYTF. The chain is built from TRBV5-1 and TRBJ1-2, with TRBD1 identical over 10 bases. This CDR3 region has 16 residues. The V and J ends lost 1 base and 7 bases, in that order; junction bases with no gene match: 10. The germline gives CDR1 SGHRS, CDR2 YFSETQ.

V is TRBV9 and J is TRBJ2-1; 7 nucleotides line up with TRBD1. The V gene end was trimmed by 0 bases and the J gene end by 10 bases; junction bases not matched to a gene: 10. This CDR3 is 15 amino acids long. Germline CDR1 SGDLS, CDR2 YYNGEE. The CDR3 nucleotides read TGTGCCAGCAGCGTAGAGGGGGCCCGACTTGGGGAGCAGTTCTTC. Encoded protein: CASSVEGARLGEQFF.

In this sample, this clone turned up a few times. The chain uses TRBV28 and TRBJ2-3, with 7 nucleotides matching TRBD2. J gave up 0 bases and V 7 bases, and 7 bases lay outside the gene matches. CDR3 size: 15 residues. From germline, CDR1 is MDHEN and CDR2 SYDVKM. CDR3 sequence: CASTPLAISTDTQYF. The CDR3 nucleotides read TGTGCCAGCACCCCACTAGCGATTAGCACAGATACGCAGTATTTT.

This clone was seen more than once but under ten times. This chain connects TRBV9 to TRBJ2-7; 7 positions agree with TRBD1. J was trimmed by 4 bases and V by 3 bases; bases with no gene match: 10. This CDR3 is built from 15 residues. The germline gives CDR1 SGDLS, CDR2 YYNGEE. The CDR3 nucleotides are TGTGCCAGCAGCGGTAGTGGGGACAGCGCATACGAGCAGTACTTC. Its protein product is CASSGSGDSAYEQYF.

This rearrangement joins TRBV5-4 to TRBJ2-7; 10 nucleotides align to TRBD2. Germline CDR1 reads SGHNT; CDR2 reads YYREEE (reference sequence). V dropped 0 bases and J dropped 5; count of bases not matched to a gene: 11. The CDR3 loop spans 17 amino acids. The CDR3 reads CASSLVSLAGVMNEQYF. As DNA, the CDR3 is TGTGCCAGCAGCTTGGTTTCGCTAGCGGGAGTAATGAACGAGCAGTACTTC.

This clone turned up a few times. The rearrangement uses TRBV5-6 and TRBJ2-7; D may be TRBD2 (6 bases). Trimming took 4 bases from V and 5 from J, leaving 10 bases between them. This CDR3 comprises 12 residues. The germline CDR1 and CDR2 sequences are SGHDT and YYEEEE. CDR3 coding DNA: TGTGCCAGCAGCAGGAGGGTGAACGAGCAGTACTTC. It yields the protein CASSRRVNEQYF.

In its sample, this clone was seen a few times. The chain uses TRBV19 and TRBJ2-6; D call uncertain. V lost 3 bases, J lost 5 bases, and 8 bases lay in between. Germline V gives CDR1 LNHDA, CDR2 SQIVND (reference sequence). This CDR3 spans 14 amino acids. CDR3 coding DNA: TGTGCCAGTAGTATCGAGAAGAGGGCCAACGTCCTGACTTTC. Its translation: CASSIEKRANVLTF.

In DNA form, the CDR3 reads TGTGCCATAGTAGCGGGAGAGCAGTTCTTC. The encoded protein is CAIVAGEQFF. The chain links TRBV6-1 to TRBJ2-1; the match to TRBD2 covers 8 bases. Germline V CDR1 and CDR2: MNHNS, SASEGT. J gave up 10 bases and V 10 bases, and 3 bases lay outside the gene matches. This CDR3 has 10 residues.

This clone turned up a few times. The chain links TRBV29-1 to TRBJ2-1; TRBD2 agrees at 14 bases. V shed 5 bases and J 6 bases; nucleotides not matched to a gene: 12. The germline gives CDR1 SQVTM, CDR2 ANQGSEA. The CDR3 contains 17 residues. CDR3 DNA: TGCAGCGTTTCGGAGCTGGGACTAGCGGGAGTCCGCAATGAGCAGTTCTTC. Its translation: CSVSELGLAGVRNEQFF.

The V and J genes are TRBV5-1 and TRBJ2-4; D is perhaps TRBD1 (6 bases). V was trimmed by 1 base and J by 0 bases, leaving 17 bases between them. Per the germline V gene, CDR1 is SGHRS and CDR2 is YFSETQ. The CDR3 consists of 18 residues. Written as DNA, the CDR3 is TGCGCCAGCAGCTTGCCCTGGGACACTGGACTAGCCAAAAACATTCAGTACTTC. Residues: CASSLPWDTGLAKNIQYF.

This clone has just a few counts. This rearrangement joins TRBV9 to TRBJ2-3; tentative D call: TRBD2 (5 bases). The ends were cut back, 4 bases at V and 1 base at J, with 16 bases in the middle. CDR1 SGDLS and CDR2 YYNGEE come from the germline V gene. The CDR3 spans 16 residues. CDR3 in DNA: TGTGCCAGCAGCCCCCAAGCTGGGCGGGGCACAGATACGCAGTATTTT. Amino acid sequence: CASSPQAGRGTDTQYF.

This clone appeared a few times. The genes are TRBV19 and TRBJ2-1; 9 nucleotides match TRBD1. Germline V gene lookup returns CDR1 LNHDA and CDR2 SQIVND (reference sequence). The CDR3 consists of 14 residues. J lost 11 bases, V lost 9 bases, and 14 bases had no gene match. The CDR3 sequence: CARVAGQGSPKQFF. Here the CDR3 DNA reads TGTGCCAGGGTCGCGGGACAGGGCTCACCCAAGCAGTTCTTC.

The chain uses TRBV5-1 and TRBJ1-4; D is perhaps TRBD1 (5 bases). Germline lookup yields CDR1 SGHRS and CDR2 YFSETQ. The CDR3 is made up of 11 amino acids. With 3 bases removed from V and 10 bases from J, the gap between germline ends came to 7 bases. CDR3 amino acids: CASSYQGKLFF. The CDR3 nucleotides read TGCGCCAGCAGCTATCAGGGAAAACTGTTTTTT.

J is TRBJ2-5 and V is TRBV6-5; 8 nucleotides align to TRBD1. This CDR3 comprises 14 residues. Germline CDR1 MNHEY, CDR2 SVGAGI. V was clipped by 6 bases and J by 5 bases; unmatched bases: 8. The CDR3 sequence is CASSPDRGRETQYF. The DNA for the CDR3 is TGTGCCAGCAGCCCTGACAGGGGAAGGGAGACCCAGTACTTC.